These T cell receptor beta chains were read from a single sample in a study of Graves' ophthalmopathy and Graves' hyperthyroidism. TCRdb passed the multiplex PCR reads through MiXCR, listing each CDR3 protein once. The repertoire consists of roughly 600,000 distinct CDR3 sequences, with 35% to 45% occurring once and the leading ten covering roughly 4%. Sequenced material: peripheral blood or thyroid tissue (not recorded which). These TCRs come from an adult man with Graves' hyperthyroidism. Both conserved end residues are part of each CDR3. The order of the fields is clone size, V gene, D gene, J gene, CDR3 protein, CDR3 DNA. The D gene is left open where the match is weak. Clone size is given for some rows only: seen once, a few or many times, or a class if the clone is expanded.

many,TRBV7-9,.,TRBJ1-6,CASSLNGNNSPLHF,TGTGCCAGCAGCTTAAACGGCAATAATTCACCCCTCCACTTT
.,TRBV6-5,.,TRBJ1-5,CASSSTRNQPQHF,TGTGCCAGCAGTTCCACGAGGAATCAGCCCCAGCATTTT
.,TRBV29-1,.,TRBJ2-7,CSSLELLSSYEQYF,TGCAGCAGTTTAGAGCTCCTGAGCTCCTACGAGCAGTACTTC
many,TRBV5-1,.,TRBJ2-2,CASSPTGKNTGELFF,TGCGCCAGCAGCCCGACTGGGAAGAACACCGGGGAGCTGTTTTTT
.,TRBV12-3/TRBV12-4,.,TRBJ2-1,CASSLRLVGEQFF,TGTGCCAGCAGTTTGAGACTAGTCGGCGAGCAGTTCTTC
.,TRBV10-2,.,TRBJ2-7,CASSEFTYERYF,TGCGCCAGCAGTGAATTCACCTACGAGCGGTACTTC
many,TRBV5-5,.,TRBJ2-7,CASSGQGGLYEQYF,TGTGCCAGCAGCGGCCAGGGGGGGCTGTACGAGCAGTACTTC
few,TRBV2,.,TRBJ1-5,CASSFSGANQPQHF,TGTGCCAGCAGTTTTTCAGGGGCCAATCAGCCCCAGCATTTT
many,TRBV4-1,.,TRBJ1-6,CASSQEDSPGSPLHF,TGCGCCAGCAGCCAAGAGGACAGCCCAGGGTCACCCCTCCACTTT
.,TRBV3-1,TRBD2,TRBJ2-7,CASSPGTSGMIYEQYF,TGTGCCAGCAGCCCTGGGACTAGCGGGATGATCTACGAGCAGTACTTC
.,TRBV5-6,TRBD1,TRBJ2-7,CASSSTGTTYEQYF,TGTGCCAGCAGCTCGACAGGGACAACATACGAGCAGTACTTC
once,TRBV29-1,.,TRBJ1-3,CSVESREVGYTIYF,TGCAGCGTTGAAAGCAGAGAAGTTGGCTACACCATATATTTT
many,TRBV4-2,.,TRBJ1-1,CASSQGVTEAFF,TGTGCCAGCAGCCAAGGGGTAACTGAAGCTTTCTTT
many,TRBV5-5,.,TRBJ1-2,CASSLVLVTPHGYTF,TGTGCCAGCAGCTTGGTGTTAGTGACACCCCATGGCTACACCTTC
.,TRBV7-3,.,TRBJ1-2,CASSLWGTGFNYGYTF,TGTGCCAGCAGCTTATGGGGGACGGGGTTTAACTATGGCTACACCTTC
.,TRBV25-1,.,TRBJ1-6,CASSEPGQPNSPLHF,TGTGCCAGCAGTGAGCCAGGACAGCCTAATTCACCCCTCCACTTT
.,TRBV5-1,.,TRBJ1-2,CASSPSWERGYTF,TGCGCCAGCAGCCCCTCGTGGGAGCGTGGCTACACCTTC
few,TRBV6-5,.,TRBJ1-4,CASKIGTANEKLFF,TGTGCCAGCAAGATTGGGACGGCTAATGAAAAACTGTTTTTT
few,TRBV12-3/TRBV12-4,TRBD1,TRBJ1-5,CASRADRGAGQPQHF,TGTGCCAGCAGAGCGGACAGGGGCGCCGGTCAGCCCCAGCATTTT
.,TRBV5-5,TRBD2,TRBJ2-3,CASSFSGGATDTQYF,TGTGCCAGCAGCTTTTCCGGGGGGGCCACAGATACGCAGTATTTT
once,TRBV7-9,TRBD1,TRBJ2-7,CAGSLVQGVEQYF,TGTGCCGGCAGCTTAGTACAGGGGGTCGAGCAGTACTTC
many,TRBV29-1,.,TRBJ2-7,CSIGGRSYEQYF,TGCAGCATCGGGGGGCGCTCCTACGAGCAGTACTTC
many,TRBV20-1,TRBD2,TRBJ2-5,CSATGLPGLAGGTAKTQYF,TGCAGTGCTACGGGACTTCCGGGACTAGCGGGAGGGACGGCTAAGACCCAGTACTTC
many,TRBV7-9,TRBD1,TRBJ1-1,CASSGDRAPEAFF,TGTGCCAGCAGCGGGGACAGGGCCCCTGAAGCTTTCTTT
.,TRBV25-1,TRBD1,TRBJ1-1,CARDWDSGGVNTEAFF,TGTGCTAGAGATTGGGACAGTGGTGGGGTGAACACTGAAGCTTTCTTT
.,TRBV10-3,.,TRBJ2-7,CAIKEGSGSNEQYF,TGTGCCATCAAGGAAGGTAGCGGAAGCAATGAGCAGTACTTC
once,TRBV29-1,TRBD2,TRBJ2-6,CGVASGSSGANVLTF,TGCGGCGTTGCTAGCGGGAGCTCTGGGGCCAACGTCCTGACTTTC
.,TRBV2,.,TRBJ2-5,CASDRQAGKDQETQYF,TGTGCCAGCGATCGACAGGCAGGGAAGGATCAAGAGACCCAGTACTTC
many,TRBV20-1,.,TRBJ1-3,CSAAQSSTGNTIYF,TGCAGTGCTGCCCAATCATCGACTGGAAACACCATATATTTT
few,TRBV29-1,TRBD2,TRBJ2-1,CSVASGGLGEQFF,TGCAGCGTTGCAAGCGGGGGGTTAGGTGAGCAGTTCTTC
.,TRBV24-1,.,TRBJ2-1,CATSRRVNNNEQFF,TGTGCCACCAGTCGCAGGGTCAATAACAATGAGCAGTTCTTC
many,TRBV24-1,TRBD1,TRBJ1-5,CATSDPGQGGGQPQHF,TGTGCCACCAGTGACCCCGGACAGGGTGGCGGTCAGCCCCAGCATTTT
many,TRBV20-1,TRBD1,TRBJ2-7,CSAKGTGLIYEQYF,TGCAGTGCTAAAGGGACAGGGTTGATTTACGAGCAGTACTTC
once,TRBV24-1,TRBD1,TRBJ2-7,CATSSSGQGTQRYF,TGTGCCACCAGCAGCTCGGGACAGGGAACCCAGCGGTACTTC
.,TRBV29-1,TRBD1,TRBJ1-4,CSTGDQDRGGEKLFF,TGCAGCACCGGAGATCAGGACAGGGGTGGTGAAAAACTGTTTTTT
.,TRBV18,.,TRBJ2-7,CASSPIIDSSYEQYF,TGTGCCAGCTCACCTATCATAGACAGTTCCTACGAGCAGTACTTC
many,TRBV7-2,TRBD1,TRBJ1-4,CASSLDSGRGNEKLFF,TGTGCCAGCAGCTTAGATTCGGGCAGGGGGAATGAAAAACTGTTTTTT
many,TRBV7-9,.,TRBJ1-1,CASMERNTEAFF,TGTGCCAGCATGGAGAGGAACACTGAAGCTTTCTTT
.,TRBV7-9,TRBD2,TRBJ2-7,CASTILGTTSSYGQYF,TGTGCCAGCACCATCCTAGGGACTACCAGCTCCTACGGGCAGTACTTC
.,TRBV4-1,.,TRBJ2-5,CASSQAGAFTPTQYF,TGCGCCAGCAGCCAAGCTGGTGCCTTTACCCCGACCCAGTACTTC
many,TRBV7-8,.,TRBJ2-5,CASSLALVEQETQYF,TGTGCCAGCAGCTTAGCGCTTGTCGAACAAGAGACCCAGTACTTC
.,TRBV24-1,TRBD2,TRBJ2-5,CATSDSSGERETQYF,TGTGCCACCAGTGATTCTAGCGGGGAGCGGGAGACCCAGTACTTC